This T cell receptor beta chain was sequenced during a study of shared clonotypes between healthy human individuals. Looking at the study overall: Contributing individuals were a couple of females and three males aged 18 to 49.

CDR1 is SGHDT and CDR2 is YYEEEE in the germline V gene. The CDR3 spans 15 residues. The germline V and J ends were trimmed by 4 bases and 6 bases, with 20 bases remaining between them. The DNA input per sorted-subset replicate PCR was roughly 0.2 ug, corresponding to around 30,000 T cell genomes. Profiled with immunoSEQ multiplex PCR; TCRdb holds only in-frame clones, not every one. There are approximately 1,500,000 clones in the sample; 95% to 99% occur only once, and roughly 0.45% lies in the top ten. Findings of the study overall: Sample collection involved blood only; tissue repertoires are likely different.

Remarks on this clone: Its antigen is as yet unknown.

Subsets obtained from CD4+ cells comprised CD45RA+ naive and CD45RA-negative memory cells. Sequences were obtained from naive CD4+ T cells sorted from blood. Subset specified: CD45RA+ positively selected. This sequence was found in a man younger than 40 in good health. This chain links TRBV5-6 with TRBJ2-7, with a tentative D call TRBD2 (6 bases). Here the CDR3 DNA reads TGTGCCAGCAGCCTACGACCGGGACTTTACGCCGAGCAGTACTTC. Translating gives CASSLRPGLYAEQYF.